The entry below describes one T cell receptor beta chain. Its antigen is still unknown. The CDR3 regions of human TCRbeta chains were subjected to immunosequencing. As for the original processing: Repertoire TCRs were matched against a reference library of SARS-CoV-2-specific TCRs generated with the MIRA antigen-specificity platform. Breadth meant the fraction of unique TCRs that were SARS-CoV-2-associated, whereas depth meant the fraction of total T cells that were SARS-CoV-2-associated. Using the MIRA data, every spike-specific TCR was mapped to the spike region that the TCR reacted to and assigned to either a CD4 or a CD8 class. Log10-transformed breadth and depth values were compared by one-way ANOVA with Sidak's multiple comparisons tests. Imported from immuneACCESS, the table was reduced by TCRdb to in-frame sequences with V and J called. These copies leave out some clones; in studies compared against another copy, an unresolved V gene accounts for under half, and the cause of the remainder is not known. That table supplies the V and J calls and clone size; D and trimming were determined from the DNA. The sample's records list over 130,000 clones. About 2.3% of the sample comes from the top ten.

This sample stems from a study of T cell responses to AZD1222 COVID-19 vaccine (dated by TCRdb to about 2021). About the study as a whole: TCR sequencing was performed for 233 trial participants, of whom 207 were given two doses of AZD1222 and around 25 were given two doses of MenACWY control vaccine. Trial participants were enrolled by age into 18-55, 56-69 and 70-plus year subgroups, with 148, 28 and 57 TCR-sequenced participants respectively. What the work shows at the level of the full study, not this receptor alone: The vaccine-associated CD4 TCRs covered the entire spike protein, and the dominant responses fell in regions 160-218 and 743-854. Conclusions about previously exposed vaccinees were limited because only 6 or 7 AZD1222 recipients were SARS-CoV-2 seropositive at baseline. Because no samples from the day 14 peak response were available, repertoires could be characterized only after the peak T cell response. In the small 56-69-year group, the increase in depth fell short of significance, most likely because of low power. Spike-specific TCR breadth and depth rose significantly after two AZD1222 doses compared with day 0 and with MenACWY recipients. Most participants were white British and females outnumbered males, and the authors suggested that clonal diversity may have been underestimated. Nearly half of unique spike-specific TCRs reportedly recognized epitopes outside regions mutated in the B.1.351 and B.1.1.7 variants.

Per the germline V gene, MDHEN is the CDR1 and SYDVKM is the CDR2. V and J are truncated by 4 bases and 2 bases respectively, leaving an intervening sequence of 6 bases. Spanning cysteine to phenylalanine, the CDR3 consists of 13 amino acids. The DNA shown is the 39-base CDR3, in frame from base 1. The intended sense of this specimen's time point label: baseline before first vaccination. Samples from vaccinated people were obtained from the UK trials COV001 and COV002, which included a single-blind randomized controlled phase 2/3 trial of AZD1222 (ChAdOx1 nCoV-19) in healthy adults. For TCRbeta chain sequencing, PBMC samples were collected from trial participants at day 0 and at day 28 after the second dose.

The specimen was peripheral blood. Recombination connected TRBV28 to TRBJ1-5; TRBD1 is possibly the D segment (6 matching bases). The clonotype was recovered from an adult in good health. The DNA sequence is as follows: TGTGCCAGCAGTTCAGGGGGCAATCAGCCCCAGCATTTT. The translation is CASSSGGNQPQHF.